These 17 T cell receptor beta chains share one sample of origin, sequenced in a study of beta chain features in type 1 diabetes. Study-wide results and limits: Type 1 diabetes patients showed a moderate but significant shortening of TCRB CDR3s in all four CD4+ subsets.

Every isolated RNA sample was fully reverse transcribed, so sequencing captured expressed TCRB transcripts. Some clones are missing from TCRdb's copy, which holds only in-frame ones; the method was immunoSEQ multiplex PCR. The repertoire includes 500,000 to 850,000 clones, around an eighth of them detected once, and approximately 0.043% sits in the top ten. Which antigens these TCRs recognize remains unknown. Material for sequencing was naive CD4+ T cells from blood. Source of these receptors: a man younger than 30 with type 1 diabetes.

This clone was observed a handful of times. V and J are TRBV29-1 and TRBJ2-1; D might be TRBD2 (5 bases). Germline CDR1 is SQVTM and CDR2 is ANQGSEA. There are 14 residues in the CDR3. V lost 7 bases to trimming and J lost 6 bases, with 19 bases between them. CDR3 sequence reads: CSAGAVQSGNEQFF. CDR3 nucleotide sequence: TGCAGCGCTGGAGCGGTACAGTCGGGCAATGAGCAGTTCTTC.

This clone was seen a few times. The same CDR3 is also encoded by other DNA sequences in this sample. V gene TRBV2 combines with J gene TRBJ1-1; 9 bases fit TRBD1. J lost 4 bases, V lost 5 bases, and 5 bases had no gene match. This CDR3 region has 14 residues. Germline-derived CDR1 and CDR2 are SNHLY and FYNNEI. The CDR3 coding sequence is TGTGCCAGCAGTAAAGACAGGGGGTCCACTGAAGCTTTCTTT. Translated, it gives CASSKDRGSTEAFF.

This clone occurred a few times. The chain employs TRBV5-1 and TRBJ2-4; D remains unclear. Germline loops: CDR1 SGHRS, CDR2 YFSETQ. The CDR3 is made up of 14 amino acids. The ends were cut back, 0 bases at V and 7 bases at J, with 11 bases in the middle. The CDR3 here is CASSLDPFGNIQYF. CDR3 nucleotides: TGCGCCAGCAGCTTGGATCCCTTCGGGAACATTCAGTACTTC.

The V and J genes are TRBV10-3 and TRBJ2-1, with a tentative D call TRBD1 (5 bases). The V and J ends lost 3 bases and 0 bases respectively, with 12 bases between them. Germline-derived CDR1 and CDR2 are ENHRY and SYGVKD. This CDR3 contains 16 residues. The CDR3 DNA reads TGTGCCATCAGTGAACCCCACAGGAGCTCCTACAATGAGCAGTTCTTC. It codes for CAISEPHRSSYNEQFF.

The DNA for the CDR3 is TGTGCCAGCAGCGTAGAAACAGTACCTAGCATTCAGTACTTC. It specifies CASSVETVPSIQYF. This chain links TRBV9 with TRBJ2-4, with D unclear. V lost 0 bases to trimming and J lost 9 bases, with 13 bases between them. The CDR3 consists of 14 residues. Germline loops: CDR1 SGDLS, CDR2 YYNGEE.

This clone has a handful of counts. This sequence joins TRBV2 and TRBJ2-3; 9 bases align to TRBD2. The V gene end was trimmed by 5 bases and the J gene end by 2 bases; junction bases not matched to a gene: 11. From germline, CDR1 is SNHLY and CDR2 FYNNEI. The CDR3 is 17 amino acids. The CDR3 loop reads CASSFLLPSGVTDTQYF. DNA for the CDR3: TGTGCCAGCAGTTTCCTTTTACCTAGCGGGGTCACAGATACGCAGTATTTT.

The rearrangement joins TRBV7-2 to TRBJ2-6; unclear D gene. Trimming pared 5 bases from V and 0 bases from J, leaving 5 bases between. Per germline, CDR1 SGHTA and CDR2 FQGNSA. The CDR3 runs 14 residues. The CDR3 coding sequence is TGTGCCAGCAGCGACACCTCTGGGGCCAACGTCCTGACTTTC. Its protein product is CASSDTSGANVLTF.

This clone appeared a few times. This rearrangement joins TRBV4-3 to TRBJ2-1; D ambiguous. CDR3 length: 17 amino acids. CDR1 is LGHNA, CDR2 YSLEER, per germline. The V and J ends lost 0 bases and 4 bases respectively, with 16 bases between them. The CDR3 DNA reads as TGCGCCAGCAGCCAAGATCCCCGCACGCGAAGTTACAATGAGCAGTTCTTC. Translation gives CASSQDPRTRSYNEQFF.

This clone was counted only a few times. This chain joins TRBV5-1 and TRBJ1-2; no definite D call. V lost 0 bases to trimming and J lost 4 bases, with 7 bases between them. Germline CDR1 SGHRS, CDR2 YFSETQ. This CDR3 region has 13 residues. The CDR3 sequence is CASSLDKSYGYTF. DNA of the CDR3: TGCGCCAGCAGCTTGGACAAGAGCTATGGCTACACCTTC.

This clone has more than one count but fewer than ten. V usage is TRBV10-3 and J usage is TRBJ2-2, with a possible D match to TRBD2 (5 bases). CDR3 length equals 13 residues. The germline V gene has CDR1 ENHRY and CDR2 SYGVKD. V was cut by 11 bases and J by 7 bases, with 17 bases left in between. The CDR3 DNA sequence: TGTGCCCAAAGGAACAGTCGGGACGGGGAGCTGTTTTTT. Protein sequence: CAQRNSRDGELFF.

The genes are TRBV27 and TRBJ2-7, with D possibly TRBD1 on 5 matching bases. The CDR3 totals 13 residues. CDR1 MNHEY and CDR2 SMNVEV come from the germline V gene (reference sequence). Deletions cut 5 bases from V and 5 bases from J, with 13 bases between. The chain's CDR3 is CASSPGYRHEQYF. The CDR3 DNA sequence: TGTGCCAGCAGTCCAGGGTATCGTCACGAGCAGTACTTC.

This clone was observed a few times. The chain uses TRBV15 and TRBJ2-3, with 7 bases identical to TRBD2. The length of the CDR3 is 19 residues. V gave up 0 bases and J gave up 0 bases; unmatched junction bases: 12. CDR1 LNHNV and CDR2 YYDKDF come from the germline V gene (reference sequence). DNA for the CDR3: TGTGCCACCAGCAGAGAGGAGCCTAGCGGATCTCCTAGCACAGATACGCAGTATTTT. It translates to CATSREEPSGSPSTDTQYF. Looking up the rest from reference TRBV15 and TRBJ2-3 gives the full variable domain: DAMVIQNPRYQVTQFGKPVTLSCSQTLNHNVMYWYQQKSSQAPKLLFHYYDKDFNNEADTPDNFQSRRPNTSFCFLDIRSPGLGDTAMYLCATSREEPSGSPSTDTQYFGPGTRLTVL.

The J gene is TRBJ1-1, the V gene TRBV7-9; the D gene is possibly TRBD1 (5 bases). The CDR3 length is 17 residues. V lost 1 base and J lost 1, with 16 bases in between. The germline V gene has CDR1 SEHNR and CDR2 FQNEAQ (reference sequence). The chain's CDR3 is CASSLGGSPGENTEAFF. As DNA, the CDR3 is TGTGCCAGCAGCTTAGGGGGGAGCCCTGGTGAGAACACTGAAGCTTTCTTT. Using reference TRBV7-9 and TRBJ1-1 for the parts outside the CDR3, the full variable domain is DTGVSQNPRHKITKRGQNVTFRCDPISEHNRLYWYRQTLGQGPEFLTYFQNEAQLEKSRLLSDRFSAERPKGSFSTLEIQRTEQGDSAMYLCASSLGGSPGENTEAFFGQGTRLTVV.

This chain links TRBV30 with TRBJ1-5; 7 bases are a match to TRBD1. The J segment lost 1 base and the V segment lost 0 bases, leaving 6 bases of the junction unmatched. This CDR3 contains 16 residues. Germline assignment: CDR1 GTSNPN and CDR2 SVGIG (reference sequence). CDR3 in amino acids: CAWSVRGGASNQPQHF. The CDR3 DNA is TGTGCCTGGAGTGTGAGAGGGGGCGCGAGCAATCAGCCCCAGCATTTT.

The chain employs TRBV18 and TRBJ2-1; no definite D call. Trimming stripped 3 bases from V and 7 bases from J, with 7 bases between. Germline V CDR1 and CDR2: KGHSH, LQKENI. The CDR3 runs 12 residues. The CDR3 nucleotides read TGTGCCAGCTCACCCGGGTCAAATGAGCAGTTCTTC. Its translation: CASSPGSNEQFF.

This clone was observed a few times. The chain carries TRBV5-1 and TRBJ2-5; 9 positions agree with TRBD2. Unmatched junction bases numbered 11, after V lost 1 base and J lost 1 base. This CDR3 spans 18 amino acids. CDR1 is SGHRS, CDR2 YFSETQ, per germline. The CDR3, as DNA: TGCGCCAGCAGCTTGAGGGCCTCAGCGGGGGGCCTCCAAGAGACCCAGTACTTC. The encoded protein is CASSLRASAGGLQETQYF.

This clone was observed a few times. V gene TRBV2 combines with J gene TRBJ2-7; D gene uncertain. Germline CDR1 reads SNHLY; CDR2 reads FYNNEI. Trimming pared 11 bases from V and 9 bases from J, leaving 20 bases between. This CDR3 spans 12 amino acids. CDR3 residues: CASAVSASGQYF. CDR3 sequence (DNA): TGTGCCTCAGCAGTGTCAGCCTCCGGGCAGTACTTC.